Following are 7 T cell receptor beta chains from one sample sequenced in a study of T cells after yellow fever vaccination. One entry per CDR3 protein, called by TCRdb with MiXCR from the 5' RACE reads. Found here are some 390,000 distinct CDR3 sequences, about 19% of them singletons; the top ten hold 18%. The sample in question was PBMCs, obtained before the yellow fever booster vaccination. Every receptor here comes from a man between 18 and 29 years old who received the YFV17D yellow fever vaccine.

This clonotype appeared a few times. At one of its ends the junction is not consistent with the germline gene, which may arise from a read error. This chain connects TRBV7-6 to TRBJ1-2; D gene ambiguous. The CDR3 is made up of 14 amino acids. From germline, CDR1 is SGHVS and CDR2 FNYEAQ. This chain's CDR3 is CASSSYSYNDGYTF. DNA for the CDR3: TGTGCCAGCAGTTCCTATTCCTATAACGATGGCTACACCTTC.

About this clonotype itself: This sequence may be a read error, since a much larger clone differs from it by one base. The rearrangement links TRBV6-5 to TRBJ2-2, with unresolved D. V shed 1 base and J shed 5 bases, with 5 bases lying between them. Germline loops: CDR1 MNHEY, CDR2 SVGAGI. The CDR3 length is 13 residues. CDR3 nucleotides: TGTGCCAGCAGTTACTTGGCAACCGGGGAGCTGTTTTTT. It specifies CASSYLATGELFF.

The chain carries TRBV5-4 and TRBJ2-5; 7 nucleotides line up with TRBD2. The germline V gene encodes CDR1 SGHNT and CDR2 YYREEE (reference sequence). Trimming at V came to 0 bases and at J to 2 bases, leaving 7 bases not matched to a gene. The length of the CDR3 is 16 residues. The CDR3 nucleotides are TGTGCCAGCAGCTTGGCGATAGCGGGCGTACAAGAGACCCAGTACTTC. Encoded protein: CASSLAIAGVQETQYF.

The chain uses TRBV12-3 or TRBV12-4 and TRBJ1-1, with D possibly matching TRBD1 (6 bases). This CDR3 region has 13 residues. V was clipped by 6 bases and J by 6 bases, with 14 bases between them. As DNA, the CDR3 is TGTGCCAGCAGGGAACAGGGTTACCCTGAAGCTTTCTTT. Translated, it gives CASREQGYPEAFF.

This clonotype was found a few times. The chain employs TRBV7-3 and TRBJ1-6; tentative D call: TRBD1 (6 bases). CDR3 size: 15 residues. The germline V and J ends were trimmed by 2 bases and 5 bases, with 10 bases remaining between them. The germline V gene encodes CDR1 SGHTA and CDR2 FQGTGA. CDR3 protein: CASSLRGANNSPLHF. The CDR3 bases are TGTGCCAGCAGCTTACGGGGGGCGAATAATTCACCCCTCCACTTT.

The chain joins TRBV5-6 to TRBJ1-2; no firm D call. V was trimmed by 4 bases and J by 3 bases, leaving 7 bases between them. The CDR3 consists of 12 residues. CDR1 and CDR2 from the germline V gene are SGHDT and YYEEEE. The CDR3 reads CASSPRYYGYTF. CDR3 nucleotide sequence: TGTGCCAGCAGCCCCCGGTACTATGGCTACACCTTC.

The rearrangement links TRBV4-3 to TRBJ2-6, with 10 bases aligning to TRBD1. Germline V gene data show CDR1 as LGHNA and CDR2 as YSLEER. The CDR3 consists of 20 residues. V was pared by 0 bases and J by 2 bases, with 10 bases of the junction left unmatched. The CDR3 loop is CASSQDPPTGGIAGANVLTF. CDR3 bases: TGCGCCAGCAGCCAAGACCCTCCGACAGGGGGCATAGCTGGGGCCAACGTCCTGACTTTC.